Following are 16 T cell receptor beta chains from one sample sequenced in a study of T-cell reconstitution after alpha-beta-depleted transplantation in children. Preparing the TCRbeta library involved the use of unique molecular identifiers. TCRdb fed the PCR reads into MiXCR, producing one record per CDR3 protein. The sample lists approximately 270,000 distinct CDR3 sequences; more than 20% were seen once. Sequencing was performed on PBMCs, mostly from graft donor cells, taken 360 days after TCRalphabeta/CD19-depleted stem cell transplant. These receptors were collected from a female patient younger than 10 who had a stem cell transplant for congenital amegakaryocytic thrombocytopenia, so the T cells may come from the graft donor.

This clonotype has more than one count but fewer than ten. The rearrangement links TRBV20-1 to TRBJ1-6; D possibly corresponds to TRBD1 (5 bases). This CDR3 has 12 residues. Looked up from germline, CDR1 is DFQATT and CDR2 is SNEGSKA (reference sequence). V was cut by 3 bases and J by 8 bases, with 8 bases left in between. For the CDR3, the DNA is TGCAGTGCTAGTTTGGGGGATTCACCCCTCCACTTT. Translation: CSASLGDSPLHF.

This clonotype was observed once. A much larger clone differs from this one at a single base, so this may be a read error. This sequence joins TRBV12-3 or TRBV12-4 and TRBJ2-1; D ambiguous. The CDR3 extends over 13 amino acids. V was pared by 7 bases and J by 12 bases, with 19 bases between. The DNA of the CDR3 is TGTGCCAGCATCGGGTTTGCGACCCCCTGGCAGTTCTTC. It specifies CASIGFATPWQFF.

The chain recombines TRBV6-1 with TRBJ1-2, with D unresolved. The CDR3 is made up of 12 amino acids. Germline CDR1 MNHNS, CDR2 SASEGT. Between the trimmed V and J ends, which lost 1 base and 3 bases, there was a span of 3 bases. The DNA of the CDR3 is TGTGCCAGCAGTGAAGACTACTATGGCTACACCTTC. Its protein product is CASSEDYYGYTF.

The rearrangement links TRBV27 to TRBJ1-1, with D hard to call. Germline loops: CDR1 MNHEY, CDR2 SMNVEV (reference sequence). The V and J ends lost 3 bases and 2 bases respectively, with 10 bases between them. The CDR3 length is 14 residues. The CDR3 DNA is TGTGCCAGCAGTTTTTCCCACTTTAACACTGAAGCTTTCTTT. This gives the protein CASSFSHFNTEAFF.

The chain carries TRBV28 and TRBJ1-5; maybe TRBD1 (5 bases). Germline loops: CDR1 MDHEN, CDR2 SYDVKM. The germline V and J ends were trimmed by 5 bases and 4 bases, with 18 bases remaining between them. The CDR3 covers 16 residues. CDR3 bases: TGTGCCAGCAGTCCATCGGGGCCGGGCGGAAATCAGCCCCAGCATTTT. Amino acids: CASSPSGPGGNQPQHF.

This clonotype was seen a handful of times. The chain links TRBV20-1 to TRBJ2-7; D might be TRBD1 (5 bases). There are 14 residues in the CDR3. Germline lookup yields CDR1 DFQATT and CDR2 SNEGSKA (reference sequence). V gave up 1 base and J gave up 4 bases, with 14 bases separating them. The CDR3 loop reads CSARALRQLYEQYF. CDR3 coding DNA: TGCAGTGCTAGAGCCCTCCGACAGCTGTACGAGCAGTACTTC.

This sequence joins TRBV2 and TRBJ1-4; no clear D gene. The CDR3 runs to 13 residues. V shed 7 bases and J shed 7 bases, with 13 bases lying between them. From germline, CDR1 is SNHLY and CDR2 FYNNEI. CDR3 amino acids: CASNGGMFEKLFF. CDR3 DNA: TGTGCCAGCAACGGCGGAATGTTTGAAAAACTGTTTTTT.

The CDR3 loop reads CASSPLRMAVSGELFF. For the CDR3, the DNA is TGTGCCAGCAGCCCGCTACGCATGGCCGTATCCGGGGAGCTGTTTTTT. The J gene is TRBJ2-2, the V gene TRBV11-2, with D hard to call. V was trimmed by 5 bases and J by 6 bases, leaving 19 bases between them. CDR3 length: 16 amino acids. Germline V CDR1 and CDR2: SGHAT, FQNNGV.

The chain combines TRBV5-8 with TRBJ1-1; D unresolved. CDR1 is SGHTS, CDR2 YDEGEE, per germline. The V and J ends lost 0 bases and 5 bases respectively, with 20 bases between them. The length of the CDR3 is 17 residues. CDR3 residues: CASSLAMGTSKRTEAFF. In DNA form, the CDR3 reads TGTGCCAGCAGCTTGGCCATGGGCACCTCGAAGCGAACTGAAGCTTTCTTT.

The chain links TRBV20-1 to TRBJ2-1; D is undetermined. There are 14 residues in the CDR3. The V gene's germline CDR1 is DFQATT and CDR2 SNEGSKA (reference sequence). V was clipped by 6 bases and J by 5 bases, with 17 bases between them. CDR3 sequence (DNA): TGCAGTGCCCAGAACTCAGAGCAAAACAATGAGCAGTTCTTC. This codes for CSAQNSEQNNEQFF.

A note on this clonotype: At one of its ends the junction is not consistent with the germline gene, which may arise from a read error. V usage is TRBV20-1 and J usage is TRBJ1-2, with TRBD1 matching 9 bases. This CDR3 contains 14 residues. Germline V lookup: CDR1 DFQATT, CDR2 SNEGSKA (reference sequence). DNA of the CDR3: TGCAGTGCTAAGGACAGGGGAAGGTCCTATGGATACACCTTC. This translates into CSAKDRGRSYGYTF.

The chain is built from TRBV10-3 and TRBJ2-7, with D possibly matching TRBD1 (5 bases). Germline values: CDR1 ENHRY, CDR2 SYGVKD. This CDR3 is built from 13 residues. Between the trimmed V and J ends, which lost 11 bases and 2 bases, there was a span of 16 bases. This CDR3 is CASGLQGTYEQYF. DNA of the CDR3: TGTGCCTCCGGGCTGCAGGGAACCTACGAGCAGTACTTC.

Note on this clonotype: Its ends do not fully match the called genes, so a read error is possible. The CDR3 here is CATSGGVEVDTQYF. The CDR3 DNA sequence: TGTGCGACCAGTGGGGGCGTGGAGGTGGATACGCAGTATTTT. The chain carries TRBV24-1 and TRBJ2-3, with D perhaps TRBD1 (6 bases). From germline, CDR1 is KGHDR and CDR2 SFDVKD. This CDR3 comprises 14 residues.

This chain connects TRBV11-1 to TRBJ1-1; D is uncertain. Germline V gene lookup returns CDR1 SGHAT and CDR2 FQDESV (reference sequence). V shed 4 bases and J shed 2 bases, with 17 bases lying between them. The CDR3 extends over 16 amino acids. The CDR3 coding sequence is TGTGCCAGCAGCTCCATTCCCAGCAGGATTAACACTGAAGCTTTCTTT. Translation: CASSSIPSRINTEAFF. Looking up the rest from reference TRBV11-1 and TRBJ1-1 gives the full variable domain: EAEVAQSPRYKITEKSQAVAFWCDPISGHATLYWYRQILGQGPELLVQFQDESVVDDSQLPKDRFSAERLKGVDSTLKIQPAELGDSAMYLCASSSIPSRINTEAFFGQGTRLTVV.

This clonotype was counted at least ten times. CDR3: CASRHSTGEKLFF. Here the CDR3 DNA reads TGTGCCAGCAGGCACAGCACGGGGGAAAAACTGTTTTTT. The V and J genes are TRBV12-3 or TRBV12-4 and TRBJ1-4; D ambiguous. The CDR3 consists of 13 residues. V lost 6 bases to trimming and J lost 8 bases, with 13 bases between them.

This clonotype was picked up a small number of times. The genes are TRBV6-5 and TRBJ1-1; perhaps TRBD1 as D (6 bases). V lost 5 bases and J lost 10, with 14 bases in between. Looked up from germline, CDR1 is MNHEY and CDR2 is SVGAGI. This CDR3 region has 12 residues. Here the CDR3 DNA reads TGTGCCAGCAGTCCAAGGGGGGGTTTAGCTTTCTTT. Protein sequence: CASSPRGGLAFF.